These 5 T cell receptor beta chains were all obtained from the same sample, sequenced in a study of blood T cell repertoires in COVID-19. The method was immunoSEQ multiplex PCR; TCRdb's version includes in-frame clones alone and lacks a portion of them. The sample consists of 250,000 to 300,000 clones, around 85% of them appearing once. The specimen sequenced was PBMCs or T cells enriched from blood (not recorded which). The source of these receptors is a woman in her forties or fifties who had recovered from COVID-19.

This chain links TRBV5-1 with TRBJ1-5; 8 bases are shared with TRBD1. CDR1 is SGHRS and CDR2 is YFSETQ in the germline V gene. V was pared by 4 bases and J by 5 bases, with 5 bases of the junction left unmatched. This CDR3 region has 14 residues. The CDR3 loop is CASSPQGAHQPQHF. DNA for the CDR3: TGCGCCAGCAGCCCCCAGGGGGCTCATCAGCCCCAGCATTTT.

The chain carries TRBV28 and TRBJ1-1; D is unresolved. Germline values: CDR1 MDHEN, CDR2 SYDVKM. V was trimmed by 2 bases and J by 1 base, leaving 8 bases between them. The CDR3 extends over 14 amino acids. CDR3 residues: CASSLIEKNTEAFF. The CDR3 bases are TGTGCCAGCAGTTTAATAGAGAAGAACACTGAAGCTTTCTTT.

The chain recombines TRBV5-6 with TRBJ1-1; D might be TRBD1 (5 bases). Looked up from germline, CDR1 is SGHDT and CDR2 is YYEEEE. V shed 3 bases and J shed 1 base, with 10 bases lying between them. The CDR3 runs to 14 residues. CDR3 region: CASSSDISNTEAFF. CDR3 nucleotides: TGTGCCAGCAGCTCGGACATTTCGAACACTGAAGCTTTCTTT.

This chain links TRBV27 with TRBJ2-1, with TRBD2 matching 9 bases. CDR1 and CDR2 from the germline V gene are MNHEY and SMNVEV (reference sequence). CDR3 length: 15 amino acids. V trimming: 5 bases; J trimming: 4 bases; junction bases outside the gene matches: 6. CDR3 residues: CASSSLAGRYNEQFF. The CDR3 DNA is TGTGCCAGCAGTAGTCTAGCGGGGAGGTACAATGAGCAGTTCTTC.

The chain uses TRBV5-1 and TRBJ2-3, with D uncertain. The CDR3 runs to 14 residues. V was shortened by 1 base and J by 3 bases, with 9 bases between the two germline ends. The germline V gene has CDR1 SGHRS and CDR2 YFSETQ. The CDR3 loop is CASSLTPRTDTQYF. Written as DNA, the CDR3 is TGCGCCAGCAGCTTGACCCCGAGGACAGATACGCAGTATTTT.